The subject of this entry is one T cell receptor beta chain. Its target is unknown. The data originate from a study of cytomegalovirus exposure and HLA in healthy donors. 60 Vbeta and 13 Jbeta primers were used in PCR. The data were produced by immunoSEQ multiplex PCR, yet TCRdb's version contains in-frame clones alone and is incomplete. Of a few hundred thousand clones listed, around two thirds were seen once; the top ten hold about 2.1%. Study-level results: Later examination showed HLA-associated TCR beta chains had greater clonal expansion than equally common others. Published work reported that the classifier diagnosed cytomegalovirus status with high specificity and sensitivity. Researchers had no immune exposure information except CMV serostatus available.

The CDR3 is 14 residues long. CDR1 MRHNA and CDR2 SNTAGT come from the germline V gene. Trimming pared 7 bases from V and 1 base from J, leaving 13 bases between. The chain carries TRBV6-4 and TRBJ1-1; D not certain. The source material was PBMCs. The origin of this receptor is a female donor in good health and CMV-seronegative. CDR3 coding DNA: TGTGCCAGCACCTCGGCCCCGGGGAACACTGAAGCTTTCTTT. Its protein is CASTSAPGNTEAFF.